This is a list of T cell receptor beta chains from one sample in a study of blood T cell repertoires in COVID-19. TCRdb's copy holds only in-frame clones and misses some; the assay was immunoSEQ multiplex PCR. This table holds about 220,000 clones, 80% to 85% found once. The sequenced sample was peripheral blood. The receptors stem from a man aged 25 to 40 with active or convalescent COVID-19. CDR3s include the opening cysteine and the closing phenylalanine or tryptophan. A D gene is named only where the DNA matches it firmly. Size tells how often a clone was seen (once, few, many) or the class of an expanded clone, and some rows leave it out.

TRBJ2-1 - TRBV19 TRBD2 TGTGCCAGTAGTATCACTAGCGGGGGTAATGAGCAGTTCTTC CASSITSGGNEQFF
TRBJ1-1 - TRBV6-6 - TGTGCCAGCAGTCCAACACTCTGGGACACCTCCTCTAACACTGAAGCTTTCTTT CASSPTLWDTSSNTEAFF
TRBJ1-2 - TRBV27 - TGTGCCAGCAGTTTTCGGGGGAACTATGGCTACACCTTC CASSFRGNYGYTF
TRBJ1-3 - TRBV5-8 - TGTGCCAGCGCCCTTACAGGGAGCCCTGGAAACACCATATATTTT CASALTGSPGNTIYF
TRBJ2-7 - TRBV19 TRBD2 TGTGCCAGTAGTATAGTGCTAGCGGGAGGAAACATCTACGAGCAGTACTTC CASSIVLAGGNIYEQYF
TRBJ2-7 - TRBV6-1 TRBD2 TGTGCCAGCAGTGAAGGGACTAGCGGGAGGTGGTACGAGCAGTACTTC CASSEGTSGRWYEQYF
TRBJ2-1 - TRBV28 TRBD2 TGTGCCAGCAGCCCGAGCGGGGGGGCCCACAATGAGCAGTTCTTC CASSPSGGAHNEQFF
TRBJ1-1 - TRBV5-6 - TGTGCCAGCAGCTCGGGACACCTGAACACTGAAGCTTTCTTT CASSSGHLNTEAFF
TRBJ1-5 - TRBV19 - TGTGCCGGCGGGGCGGGCCCTAGCAATCAGCCCCAGCATTTT CAGGAGPSNQPQHF
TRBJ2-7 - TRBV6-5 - TGTGCCAGCAGTTATTCGCGGACGGGGTTTCAAGAGCAGTACTTC CASSYSRTGFQEQYF
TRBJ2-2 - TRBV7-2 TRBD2 TGTGCCAGCAGCTCCCGACTAGCGGGAATCACCGGGGAGCTGTTTTTT CASSSRLAGITGELFF
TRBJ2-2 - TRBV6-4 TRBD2 TGTGCCAGCAGACCCGGGACTAGCACCGGGGAGCTGTTTTTT CASRPGTSTGELFF
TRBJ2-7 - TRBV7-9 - TGTGCCAGCGGTCACGGGACTTCCTTTTACGAGCAGTACTTC CASGHGTSFYEQYF
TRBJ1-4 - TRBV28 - TGTGCCAGCGGCCCTCTGACAGCGAATCCAACTAATGAAAAACTGTTTTTT CASGPLTANPTNEKLFF
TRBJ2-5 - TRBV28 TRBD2 TGTGCCAGCAGTTTAGGACTAGCGGGAGGTGCAGAGACCCAGTACTTC CASSLGLAGGAETQYF
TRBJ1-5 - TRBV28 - TGTGCCAGCAGTTTACCAGGGAATCAGCCCCAGCATTTT CASSLPGNQPQHF
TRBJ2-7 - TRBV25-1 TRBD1 TGTGCCAGCAGTGGGGGGACAGTCGGGCTCTACGAGCAGTACTTC CASSGGTVGLYEQYF
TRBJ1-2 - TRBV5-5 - TGTGCCAGCACCGTTGGCAGTAACTATGGCTACACCTTC CASTVGSNYGYTF
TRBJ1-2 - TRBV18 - TGTGCCAGCTCACCTATCGCCAGGGACTATGGCTACACCTTC CASSPIARDYGYTF
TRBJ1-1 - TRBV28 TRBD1 TGTGCCAGCCTGCGACAGGGTCGACCTGAAGCTTTCTTT CASLRQGRPEAFF
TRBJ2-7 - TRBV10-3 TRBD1 TGTGCCATCAGTGACCCCGGACAGGGAACCTACGAGCAGTACTTC CAISDPGQGTYEQYF
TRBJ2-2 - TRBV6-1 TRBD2 TGTGCCAGCAGTGATATGGCGGGGGGCGGGGAGCTGTTTTTT CASSDMAGGGELFF
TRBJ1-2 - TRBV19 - TGTGCCAGTAGTACCACTCCAAACTATGGCTACACCTTC CASSTTPNYGYTF
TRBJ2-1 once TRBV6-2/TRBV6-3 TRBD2 TGTGCCAGCACCCCGGGACTAGCGGGGGGGCGATTCCTGAATGAGCAGTTCTTC CASTPGLAGGRFLNEQFF
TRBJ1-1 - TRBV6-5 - TGTGCCAGCAGTCATCAGGGTGGAACTGAAGCTTTCTTT CASSHQGGTEAFF
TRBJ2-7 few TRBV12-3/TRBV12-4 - TGTGCCAGCAGTTTAACCCCCCAGGGAATGGGGAACTTC CASSLTPQGMGNF
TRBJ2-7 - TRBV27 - TGTGCCAGCAGCCCTACAGGGCCCCCTTACTACGAGCAGTACTTC CASSPTGPPYYEQYF
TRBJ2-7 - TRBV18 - TGTGCCAGCTCCCCAACGGACAACTACGAGCAGTACTTC CASSPTDNYEQYF
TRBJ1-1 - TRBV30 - TGTGCCTGGGGGATCCCCTCCGGGGGGCTTGTGGTAGCTTTCTTT CAWGIPSGGLVVAFF
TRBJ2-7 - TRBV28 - TGTGCCAGCAGTTTCCGAGTCCCCTACGAGCAGTACTTC CASSFRVPYEQYF
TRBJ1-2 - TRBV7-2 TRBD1 TGTGCCAGCAGCCTAGACAGGGACTATGGCTACACCTTC CASSLDRDYGYTF
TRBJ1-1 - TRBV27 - TGTGCCAGCAGTTTAAACCCGCGGCAGGGTACCGAAGCTTTCTTT CASSLNPRQGTEAFF
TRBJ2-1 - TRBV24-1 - TGTGCCACCAGTGGACGGGGTGGCAACAATGAGCAGTTCTTC CATSGRGGNNEQFF
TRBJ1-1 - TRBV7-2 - TGTGCCAGCAGCTTGAGAATGAACACTGAAGCTTTCTTT CASSLRMNTEAFF
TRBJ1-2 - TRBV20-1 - TGCAGTGCTAGTCAGGGAAAGGGCTACACCTTC CSASQGKGYTF
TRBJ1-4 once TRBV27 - TGTGCCAGCAGCTCCCGGTCTGGTCGGACTAATGAAAAACTGTTTTTT CASSSRSGRTNEKLFF
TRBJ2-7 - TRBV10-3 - TGTGCCATCAGCGGTGCCTACGAGCAGTACTTC CAISGAYEQYF
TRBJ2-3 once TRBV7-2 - TGTGCCAGCAGCTTCGGTTTTCTCACAGATACGCAGTATTTT CASSFGFLTDTQYF
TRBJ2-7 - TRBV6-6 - TGTGCCAGCAGGCAGGGTATTGGGTACGAGCAGTACTTC CASRQGIGYEQYF
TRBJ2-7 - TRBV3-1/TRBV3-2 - TGTGCCAGCAGCCAACAAACAGGGTTTCAGCAGTACTTC CASSQQTGFQQYF
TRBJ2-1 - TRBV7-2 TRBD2 TGTGCCAGCAGCTCGTGGAGCGGGGTGAGCAATGAGCAGTTCTTC CASSSWSGVSNEQFF
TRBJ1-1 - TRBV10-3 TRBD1 TGTGCCATCAGTGAGGGTAGGACAGGCCCCACTGAAGCTTTCTTT CAISEGRTGPTEAFF
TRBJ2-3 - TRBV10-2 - TGCGCCAGCGGGGCGGCGCAGTATTTT CASGAAQYF
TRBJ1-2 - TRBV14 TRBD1 TGTGCCAGCAGCCAAGAAGCTTCGACAGGGCAAGGCTACACCTTC CASSQEASTGQGYTF
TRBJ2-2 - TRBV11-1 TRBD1 TGTGCCAGCAGTTTTGGGCAGGGGGACACCGGGGAGCTGTTTTTT CASSFGQGDTGELFF
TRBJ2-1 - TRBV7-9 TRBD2 TGTGCCAGCAGCTTAGCTAGCGGGAGAGGGGATGAGCAGTTCTTC CASSLASGRGDEQFF